The 27 T cell receptor beta chains given below trace back to one sample, sequenced in a study of blood T cell repertoires in COVID-19. Assay: immunoSEQ multiplex PCR; the TCRdb copy retains only in-frame clones and omits some. The repertoire has over 200,000 clones, approximately 80% of them found once; the top ten carry more than 25%. The sample was peripheral blood. All receptors come from a man aged 35-49 years with acute or convalescent COVID-19.

This chain joins TRBV20-1 and TRBJ2-7, with 8 bases identical to TRBD1. There are 16 residues in the CDR3. CDR1 is DFQATT, CDR2 SNEGSKA, per germline (reference sequence). The V gene end was trimmed by 3 bases and the J gene end by 3 bases; junction bases not matched to a gene: 13. The CDR3 loop is CSASGDRGFLLYEQYF. In nucleotides, the CDR3 is TGCAGTGCTAGTGGTGACAGGGGCTTCCTACTCTACGAGCAGTACTTC.

The CDR3 loop reads CASSSPLQETQYF. DNA for the CDR3: TGCGCCAGCAGCTCTCCCCTACAAGAGACCCAGTACTTC. This chain links TRBV5-1 with TRBJ2-5; D remains ambiguous. CDR1 SGHRS and CDR2 YFSETQ come from the germline V gene. The CDR3 has 13 amino acids. The germline V and J ends were trimmed by 3 bases and 2 bases, with 8 bases remaining between them.

V is TRBV6-5 and J is TRBJ2-5, with D perhaps matching TRBD2 (6 bases). The CDR3 contains 12 residues. Looked up from germline, CDR1 is MNHEY and CDR2 is SVGAGI. Trimming removed 7 bases from V and 5 bases from J, with 11 bases in between. The CDR3 DNA is TGTGCCAGCACGGGGGTTGGGGAGACCCAGTACTTC. Residues: CASTGVGETQYF.

The chain couples TRBV30 to TRBJ1-4, with D perhaps matching TRBD1 (6 bases). CDR1 and CDR2 (germline): GTSNPN, SVGIG (reference sequence). V was shortened by 2 bases and J by 7 bases, with 8 bases between the two germline ends. The CDR3 loop spans 12 amino acids. CDR3 sequence (DNA): TGTGCCTGGAGTCGGGACACTGAAAAACTGTTTTTT. This encodes CAWSRDTEKLFF.

This clone showed up just once. The gene calls are TRBV11-1 and TRBJ2-1; tentative D call: TRBD2 (5 bases). Germline V CDR1 and CDR2: SGHAT, FQDESV (reference sequence). The CDR3 has 14 amino acids. V was pared by 1 base and J by 13 bases, with 17 bases between. The CDR3: CASSLGTSSTLQFF. CDR3 DNA: TGTGCCAGCAGCTTAGGGACTTCTTCGACCTTACAGTTCTTC.

This chain uses TRBV3-1 (or the pseudogene TRBV3-2) with TRBJ1-4, with 8 bases that match TRBD1. The junction had 10 bases not matched to a gene; V was cut back by 5 bases and J by 5 bases. The CDR3 totals 16 residues. Germline values: CDR1 LGHDT, CDR2 YNNKEL (reference sequence). The chain's CDR3 is CASSRSTGTGNEKLFF. The CDR3 nucleotides read TGTGCCAGCAGCAGATCTACCGGGACAGGAAATGAAAAACTGTTTTTT.

This chain uses TRBV10-3 with TRBJ1-1; 12 nucleotides align to TRBD1. CDR3 size: 14 residues. V shed 4 bases and J 5 bases; nucleotides not matched to a gene: 2. CDR1 ENHRY and CDR2 SYGVKD come from the germline V gene. CDR3 sequence (DNA): TGTGCCATCAGTGGGGACAGGGGGCATACTGAAGCTTTCTTT. This codes for CAISGDRGHTEAFF.

The chain employs TRBV18 and TRBJ2-7, with TRBD1 matching over 8 bases. Germline V CDR1 and CDR2: KGHSH, LQKENI. This CDR3 spans 12 amino acids. V trimming: 5 bases; J trimming: 6 bases; junction bases outside the gene matches: 3. CDR3 DNA sequence: TGTGCCAGCTCAGCCACAGGGGGCGAGCAGTACTTC. Protein sequence: CASSATGGEQYF.

J is TRBJ2-1 and V is TRBV4-2; no reliable D call. The ends were cut back, 3 bases at V and 2 bases at J, with 11 bases in the middle. This CDR3 region has 15 residues. The germline gives CDR1 LGHNA, CDR2 YNFKEQ. The CDR3 loop is CASSHVSRPYNEQFF. CDR3 DNA: TGTGCCAGCAGCCATGTGTCTAGACCCTACAATGAGCAGTTCTTC.

The chain links TRBV10-3 to TRBJ2-7, with a tentative D call TRBD2 (6 bases). The germline gives CDR1 ENHRY, CDR2 SYGVKD. The CDR3 loop spans 14 amino acids. The V end was cut by 2 bases, the J end by 4 bases, with 12 bases between. The CDR3 sequence is CAISEGLRVYEQYF. The CDR3 nucleotides read TGTGCCATCAGTGAGGGACTAAGGGTATACGAGCAGTACTTC.

The sample holds a few counts of this clone. The chain recombines TRBV19 with TRBJ2-1, with TRBD2 as a possible D gene (7 bases). Trimming took 2 bases from V and 3 from J, leaving 17 bases between them. CDR1 LNHDA and CDR2 SQIVND come from the germline V gene (reference sequence). The CDR3 totals 17 residues. The CDR3: CASSISAGAAIYNEQFF. DNA of the CDR3: TGTGCCAGTAGTATATCCGCGGGGGCGGCGATCTACAATGAGCAGTTCTTC.

In DNA, the CDR3 is TGTGCCAGCAGCTTGGACAGGGTAACGAACACCGGGGAGCTGTTTTTT. Amino acids: CASSLDRVTNTGELFF. The gene calls are TRBV11-3 and TRBJ2-2, with 8 bases matching TRBD1. V shed 3 bases and J 0 bases; nucleotides not matched to a gene: 3. Germline lookup yields CDR1 SGHNT and CDR2 YENEEA. This CDR3 spans 16 amino acids.

This clone was recorded many times. This CDR3 reads CASSVGSSGYNEQFF. CDR3 coding DNA: TGTGCCAGCAGCGTAGGTTCTAGCGGTTACAATGAGCAGTTCTTC. The chain joins TRBV9 to TRBJ2-1, with 7 nucleotides matching TRBD2. Trimming removed 0 bases from V and 4 bases from J; junction bases left unmatched: 4. This CDR3 is 15 amino acids long. The germline gives CDR1 SGDLS, CDR2 YYNGEE.

This rearrangement joins TRBV3-1 (or the pseudogene TRBV3-2) to TRBJ1-2; D is ambiguous. Germline loops: CDR1 LGHDT, CDR2 YNNKEL (reference sequence). The CDR3 runs 14 residues. V dropped 1 base and J dropped 4 bases, with 10 bases sitting between them. CDR3 coding DNA: TGTGCCAGCAGCCAAGTACGGGGTGCCTATGGCTACACCTTC. It is translated as CASSQVRGAYGYTF.

In DNA form, the CDR3 reads TGTGCCAGTTTCGGGACTCCCGGGGAAAAACTGTTTTTT. Translating gives CASFGTPGEKLFF. V and J are TRBV27 and TRBJ1-4, with a possible D match to TRBD1 (5 bases). This CDR3 has 13 residues. From germline, CDR1 is MNHEY and CDR2 SMNVEV (reference sequence). The V gene lost 9 bases and the J gene lost 8 bases, with 16 bases spanning the gap.

The table lists this clone with a few counts. The chain employs TRBV3-1 (or the pseudogene TRBV3-2) and TRBJ1-3; D gene unclear. The CDR3 consists of 14 residues. V gave up 2 bases and J gave up 6 bases, with 11 bases separating them. The V gene's germline CDR1 is LGHDT and CDR2 YNNKEL (reference sequence). The CDR3, as DNA: TGTGCCAGCAGCCAACCGGGTTTAGCAAACACCATATATTTT. Translating it yields CASSQPGLANTIYF.

CDR3 protein: CASSEGGNENTGELFF. Here the CDR3 DNA reads TGCGCCAGCAGTGAGGGAGGTAATGAGAACACCGGGGAGCTGTTTTTT. The chain combines TRBV10-1 with TRBJ2-2, with D maybe TRBD2 (5 bases). Germline CDR1 and CDR2: WNHNN and SYGVQD (reference sequence). Trimming left V 2 bases short and J 1 base short, with 11 bases between. The CDR3 has 16 residues.

This clone has just a few counts. This rearrangement joins TRBV4-1 to TRBJ1-2, with D possibly being TRBD1 (6 bases). CDR3 length: 16 residues. V was pared by 4 bases and J by 4 bases, with 19 bases between. Germline V gene lookup returns CDR1 MGHRA and CDR2 YSYEKL. CDR3 sequence reads: CASSRSQDREIYGYTF. The CDR3 bases are TGCGCCAGCAGCCGCAGCCAGGACAGAGAGATCTATGGCTACACCTTC.

This clone has a handful of counts. The rearrangement joins TRBV20-1 to TRBJ2-7, with 9 bases that match TRBD2. The V and J ends lost 3 bases and 3 bases, in that order; junction bases with no gene match: 3. The CDR3 runs 13 residues. Germline V gives CDR1 DFQATT, CDR2 SNEGSKA (reference sequence). The CDR3 loop reads CSASPREGYEQYF. In DNA, the CDR3 is TGCAGTGCTAGTCCGCGGGAGGGCTACGAGCAGTACTTC.

The rearrangement joins TRBV7-3 to TRBJ2-3; tentative D call: TRBD1 (5 bases). The V gene's germline CDR1 is SGHTA and CDR2 FQGTGA. The CDR3 is 15 amino acids. V shed 4 bases and J shed 2 bases, with 13 bases lying between them. For the CDR3, the DNA is TGTGCCAGCAGCTCCTGGGGCCGCAACACAGATACGCAGTATTTT. The encoded protein is CASSSWGRNTDTQYF.

This chain uses TRBV6-5 with TRBJ1-6, with 9 bases fitting TRBD1. Germline V gene data show CDR1 as MNHEY and CDR2 as SVGAGI. The CDR3 length is 14 residues. Germline trimming cut 4 bases from V and 9 bases from J; bases unmatched to any gene: 4. The CDR3 protein is CASSSGTGISPLHF. The CDR3 nucleotides read TGTGCCAGCAGTTCCGGGACAGGGATTTCACCCCTCCACTTT.

This chain links TRBV6-2 or TRBV6-3 with TRBJ2-7; TRBD2 matches 7 bases. Trimming at V came to 0 bases and at J to 2 bases, leaving 7 bases not matched to a gene. CDR1 and CDR2 (germline): MNHEY, SVGEGT. This CDR3 contains 16 residues. CDR3 sequence reads: CASSYSRLAATYEQYF. The CDR3 region has the DNA TGTGCCAGCAGTTACTCGCGGCTAGCGGCCACCTACGAGCAGTACTTC.

V usage is TRBV7-6 and J usage is TRBJ2-7, with 7 positions matching TRBD1. The CDR3 has 15 residues. The trim removed 4 bases at V and 3 bases at J, leaving 9 bases unmatched. Germline CDR1 is SGHVS and CDR2 is FNYEAQ. The CDR3 region is CASSSLGGAYYEQYF. The CDR3 DNA reads TGTGCCAGCAGCTCACTAGGGGGCGCCTACTACGAGCAGTACTTC.

This clone has only one observation. V gene TRBV9 combines with J gene TRBJ1-1; 8 bases fit TRBD1. CDR1 SGDLS and CDR2 YYNGEE come from the germline V gene. The V segment lost 1 base and the J segment 5 bases; nucleotides outside the gene matches: 7. CDR3 length: 15 amino acids. CDR3 amino acids: CASSVTSGGQTEAFF. CDR3 DNA: TGTGCCAGCAGCGTAACCTCAGGGGGCCAGACTGAAGCTTTCTTT.

The chain joins TRBV12-3 or TRBV12-4 to TRBJ2-5; D is uncertain. With 6 bases removed from V and 5 bases from J, the gap between germline ends came to 13 bases. This CDR3 is 13 amino acids long. For the CDR3, the DNA is TGTGCCAGCAGACTCTCGAGGCGGGAGACCCAGTACTTC. Protein sequence: CASRLSRRETQYF.

This chain joins TRBV5-1 and TRBJ2-7, with 9 bases identical to TRBD1. Germline-derived CDR1 and CDR2 are SGHRS and YFSETQ. The CDR3 totals 14 residues. The J segment lost 6 bases and the V segment lost 3 bases, leaving 7 bases of the junction unmatched. The CDR3 reads CASSSTGTGTEQYF. The CDR3 DNA is TGCGCCAGCAGCTCTACCGGGACAGGGACCGAGCAGTACTTC.

The chain uses TRBV5-1 and TRBJ2-3, with 9 bases matching TRBD1. CDR1 is SGHRS and CDR2 is YFSETQ in the germline V gene. CDR3 length: 15 residues. Trimming at V came to 4 bases and at J to 1 base, leaving 4 bases not matched to a gene. In nucleotides, the CDR3 is TGCGCCAGCAGCCCAAGGACAGGGGGCACAGATACGCAGTATTTT. This sequence encodes CASSPRTGGTDTQYF.